The 5 T cell receptor beta chains listed next were all sequenced from one sample in a study of control samples from healthy donors and cancer patients. Produced via immunoSEQ multiplex PCR; TCRdb's table is partial and in-frame only. The repertoire holds roughly 180,000 clones, with under 95% as singletons. The specimen was blood. The receptor set was obtained from a woman under 30 in good health.

This chain connects TRBV19 to TRBJ1-3; the D is unclear. Trimming took off 5 bases at V and 3 bases at J, with 8 bases between the two ends. The CDR3 is 13 residues long. CDR1 and CDR2 (germline): LNHDA, SQIVND (reference sequence). The CDR3 DNA sequence: TGTGCCAGTAGTGAGGGTCTTGGAAACACCATATATTTT. Translation gives CASSEGLGNTIYF.

V and J are TRBV18 and TRBJ2-2; 7 bases fit TRBD1. Per germline, CDR1 KGHSH and CDR2 LQKENI. This CDR3 spans 15 amino acids. With V trimmed by 9 bases and J by 2 bases, 9 bases remained unmatched. CDR3 coding DNA: TGTGCCAGTTCCGAGAGACAGGGTAACACCGGGGAGCTGTTTTTT. Residues: CASSERQGNTGELFF.

This chain links TRBV20-1 with TRBJ1-1; D ambiguous. CDR3 length: 12 amino acids. CDR1 DFQATT and CDR2 SNEGSKA come from the germline V gene (reference sequence). Trimming removed 3 bases at V and 7 bases at J, with 12 bases between. CDR3 residues: CSASRTLNEAFF. CDR3 nucleotides: TGCAGTGCTAGTCGGACGCTTAATGAAGCTTTCTTT.

Only one count was recorded for this clone. The rearrangement uses TRBV28 and TRBJ1-2; no firm D call. Germline assignment: CDR1 MDHEN and CDR2 SYDVKM. This CDR3 has 13 amino acids. Trimming stripped 6 bases from V and 8 bases from J, with 16 bases between. The CDR3 is CASSPGLSTGYTF. Here the CDR3 DNA reads TGTGCCAGCAGCCCCGGACTGAGTACAGGCTACACCTTC.

The V call is TRBV7-9, the J call TRBJ2-5, with D perhaps matching TRBD2 (5 bases). The CDR3 runs to 12 residues. Germline lookup yields CDR1 SEHNR and CDR2 FQNEAQ (reference sequence). Trimming shortened V by 7 bases and J by 5 bases, and 11 bases separated the two germline ends. The DNA of the CDR3 is TGTGCCAGCATCGGGGTCAGGGAGACCCAGTACTTC. The encoded protein is CASIGVRETQYF.